This entry features one T cell receptor (beta chain) sequence. Authors' analysis steps: Amplifying reference gene primers gave estimates of nucleated cell counts. Sequenced by immunoSEQ multiplex PCR; TCRdb stores in-frame clones only, minus some. The V and J calls and clone size were taken over from that table, and D and trimming were inferred from the DNA. The sample comprises under 200,000 clones, about 89% of which are singletons, and under 3.5% rests with the top ten. This entry is derived from a study of blood T cell repertoires in COVID-19. Study-wide context: The United States, Italy and Spain provided the acute and convalescent COVID-19 samples. PBMCs, B-cell-depleted T cells, or T cells provided the cDNA or gDNA that made up the material.

The germline V gene encodes CDR1 SGHRS and CDR2 YFSETQ. The CDR3 is 14 amino acids. Trimming left V 1 base short and J 0 bases short, with 5 bases between. The rearrangement joins TRBV5-1 to TRBJ1-3; D possibly corresponds to TRBD1 (5 bases). The sequencing input was peripheral blood. The source of this sequence is a man in his sixties or seventies with acute or convalescent COVID-19. DNA of the CDR3: TGCGCCAGCAGCTTGCAGGGCTCTGGAAACACCATATATTTT. Residues: CASSLQGSGNTIYF.